Listed here are 10 T cell receptor beta chains from one sample, sequenced in a study of blood T cell repertoires in COVID-19. Here immunoSEQ multiplex PCR was the method, and the copy in TCRdb shows in-frame clones only, minus some. Here the sample spans under 15,000 clones, 65% to 90% being singletons. The sample was peripheral blood. These receptors were collected from a middle-aged man with active or convalescent COVID-19.

The chain has TRBV11-3 and TRBJ2-5; D call uncertain. The V gene lost 6 bases and the J gene lost 5 bases, with 19 bases spanning the gap. This CDR3 has 15 residues. Germline CDR1 and CDR2: SGHNT and YENEEA. CDR3 sequence reads: CASSTGDQLAETQYF. The CDR3 DNA reads as TGTGCCAGCAGTACTGGAGATCAACTTGCGGAGACCCAGTACTTC.

The rearrangement uses TRBV7-8 and TRBJ2-5; 8 positions agree with TRBD1. The germline CDR1 and CDR2 sequences are SGHVS and FQNEAQ. V lost 5 bases and J lost 1; bases outside the gene matches: 3. The CDR3 contains 14 residues. The chain's CDR3 is CASSATGGQETQYF. CDR3 in DNA: TGTGCCAGCAGCGCCACAGGGGGCCAAGAGACCCAGTACTTC.

The chain links TRBV28 to TRBJ1-3; 8 nucleotides align to TRBD1. There are 15 residues in the CDR3. Unmatched junction bases numbered 5, after V lost 5 bases and J lost 2 bases. Germline CDR1 MDHEN, CDR2 SYDVKM. CDR3 bases: TGTGCCAGCAGTCCAGGGGGCATACCTGGAAACACCATATATTTT. Translating gives CASSPGGIPGNTIYF.

This clone was found a few times. The chain links TRBV5-4 to TRBJ2-7, with D tentatively TRBD1 (6 bases). CDR1 SGHNT and CDR2 YYREEE come from the germline V gene (reference sequence). The length of the CDR3 is 15 residues. V was shortened by 0 bases and J by 2 bases, with 12 bases between the two germline ends. CDR3 coding DNA: TGTGCCAGCAGCTTGGATCGACAGGCCACCTACGAGCAGTACTTC. Protein product: CASSLDRQATYEQYF.

This chain joins TRBV24-1 and TRBJ2-5; TRBD1 might be the D (7 bases). V lost 7 bases and J 3 bases, leaving 14 bases between the germline ends. Germline V gene sequence: CDR1 KGHDR, CDR2 SFDVKD. This CDR3 is built from 14 residues. The CDR3 DNA reads TGTGCCACCAGCGACTCCAGGGGGGAAGAGACCCAGTACTTC. This sequence encodes CATSDSRGEETQYF.

The V call is TRBV29-1, the J call TRBJ2-2; 8 bases are a match to TRBD2. This CDR3 is built from 15 residues. Trimming took 5 bases from V and 1 from J; bases not matched to a gene: 6. The germline CDR1 and CDR2 sequences are SQVTM and ANQGSEA. CDR3 sequence: CSVRSGGQNTGELFF. CDR3 bases: TGCAGCGTTCGAAGCGGGGGCCAGAACACCGGGGAGCTGTTTTTT.

This clone occurred once. The chain employs TRBV19 and TRBJ2-1; 9 bases agree with TRBD2. From germline, CDR1 is LNHDA and CDR2 SQIVND (reference sequence). Losses at the gene ends were 7 bases for V and 7 bases for J; bases not matched to a gene: 14. The CDR3 extends over 16 amino acids. CDR3: CASTYSGGGRVNEQFF. In nucleotides, the CDR3 is TGTGCCAGTACCTATAGTGGTGGCGGGAGGGTGAATGAGCAGTTCTTC.

Remarks on this clone: At one end, the junction sequence differs from germline, possibly due to a read error. J is TRBJ2-7 and V is TRBV7-2; a possible D gene is TRBD2 (5 bases). The CDR3 runs to 15 residues. Germline CDR1 and CDR2: SGHTA and FQGNSA. The CDR3: CASSQPIGMNYGQYF. In nucleotides, the CDR3 is TGTGCCAGCAGCCAGCCCATCGGGATGAACTACGGGCAGTACTTC.

This chain connects TRBV7-3 to TRBJ2-5; TRBD1 agrees at 9 bases. After removal of 4 bases from V and 5 bases from J, the junction contained 2 bases not matched to a gene. The CDR3 is 13 residues long. From germline, CDR1 is SGHTA and CDR2 FQGTGA. CDR3: CASSWDRDETQYF. The CDR3 DNA reads as TGTGCCAGCAGCTGGGACAGGGACGAGACCCAGTACTTC. The variable domain in full, with the rest retrieved from reference TRBV7-3 and TRBJ2-5, is GAGVSQTPSNKVTEKGKYVELRCDPISGHTALYWYRQSLGQGPEFLIYFQGTGAADDSGLPNDRFFAVRPEGSVSTLKIQRTERGDSAVYLCASSWDRDETQYFGPGTRLLVL.

The rearrangement joins TRBV9 to TRBJ2-7; D possibly corresponds to TRBD2 (6 bases). Per the germline V gene, CDR1 is SGDLS and CDR2 is YYNGEE. V lost 0 bases, J lost 5 bases, and 12 bases lay in between. This CDR3 is 14 amino acids long. CDR3 region: CASSVVEGSNEQYF. CDR3 sequence (DNA): TGTGCCAGCAGCGTAGTGGAGGGGTCTAACGAGCAGTACTTC. Drawing the rest from reference TRBV9 and TRBJ2-7, the complete variable domain is DSGVTQTPKHLITATGQRVTLRCSPRSGDLSVYWYQQSLDQGLQFLIQYYNGEERAKGNILERFSAQQFPDLHSELNLSSLELGDSALYFCASSVVEGSNEQYFGPGTRLTVT.